This T cell receptor (beta chain) was recorded in a study of Graves' ophthalmopathy and Graves' hyperthyroidism. Study as a whole: Being free of ophthalmopathy for 18 months of follow-up defined stable hyperthyroidism.

There are 14 residues in the CDR3. V lost 6 bases and J lost 6; bases outside the gene matches: 8. Looked up from germline, CDR1 is SQVTM and CDR2 is ANQGSEA. New diagnoses, under 2 months' duration, and ages 18 to 65 characterized the hyperthyroidism patients. Enrollment excluded any patients with other autoimmune diseases, uncontrolled infections, pregnancy or lactation. The sample holds many counts of this clonotype. From RNA, the CDR3 regions of TCR beta chains were amplified and sequenced. An opening RT-PCR round employed HTBI primers and preceded a second-round multiplex PCR. TCRdb redid the calling of the multiplex PCR reads with MiXCR, one entry per CDR3 protein. Altogether about 550,000 distinct CDR3 sequences are present, 35% to 40% being singletons, with the ten largest covering 3.5% to 4.5%.

The V and J genes are TRBV29-1 and TRBJ2-2, with TRBD1 matching over 9 bases. The receptor was isolated from an adult man with Graves' hyperthyroidism. Sequencing was carried out using peripheral blood or thyroid tissue (not recorded which). The CDR3 DNA is TGCAGCGTCGCGACAGGGGGGACACCCGGGGAGCTGTTTTTT. This translates into CSVATGGTPGELFF.